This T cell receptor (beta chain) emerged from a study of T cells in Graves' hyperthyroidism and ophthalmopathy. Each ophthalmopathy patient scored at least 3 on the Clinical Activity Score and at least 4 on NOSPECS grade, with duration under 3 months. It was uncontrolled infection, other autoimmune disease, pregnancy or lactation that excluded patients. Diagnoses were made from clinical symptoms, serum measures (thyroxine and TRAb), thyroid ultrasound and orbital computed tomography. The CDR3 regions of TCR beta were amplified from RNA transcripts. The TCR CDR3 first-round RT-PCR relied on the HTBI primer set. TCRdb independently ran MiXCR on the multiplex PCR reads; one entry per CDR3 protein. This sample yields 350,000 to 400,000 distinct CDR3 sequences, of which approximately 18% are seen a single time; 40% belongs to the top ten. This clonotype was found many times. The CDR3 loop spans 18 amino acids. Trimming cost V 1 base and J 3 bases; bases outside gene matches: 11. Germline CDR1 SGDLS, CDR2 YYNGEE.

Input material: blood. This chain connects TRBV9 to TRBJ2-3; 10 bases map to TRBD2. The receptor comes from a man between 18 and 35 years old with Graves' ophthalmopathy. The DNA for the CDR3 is TGTGCCAGCAGCGTAACCCTCCTGGGTAGCGGGGGGACAGATACGCAGTATTTT. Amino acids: CASSVTLLGSGGTDTQYF.